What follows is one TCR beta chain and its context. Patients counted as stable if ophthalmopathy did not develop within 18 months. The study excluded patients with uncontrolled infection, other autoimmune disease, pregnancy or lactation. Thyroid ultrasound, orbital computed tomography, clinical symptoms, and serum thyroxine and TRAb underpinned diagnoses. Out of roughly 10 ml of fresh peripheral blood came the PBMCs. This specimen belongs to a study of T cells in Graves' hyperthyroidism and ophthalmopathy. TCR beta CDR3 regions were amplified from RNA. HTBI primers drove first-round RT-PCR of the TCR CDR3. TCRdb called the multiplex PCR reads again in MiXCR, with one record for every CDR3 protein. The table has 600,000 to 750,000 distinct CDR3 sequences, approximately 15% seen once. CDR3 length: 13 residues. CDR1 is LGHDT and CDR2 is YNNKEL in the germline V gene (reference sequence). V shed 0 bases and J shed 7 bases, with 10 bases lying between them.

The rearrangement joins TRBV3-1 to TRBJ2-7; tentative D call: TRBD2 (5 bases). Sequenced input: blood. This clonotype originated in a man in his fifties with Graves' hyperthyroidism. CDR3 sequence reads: CASSQDTSGEQYF. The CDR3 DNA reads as TGTGCCAGCAGCCAAGATACCTCGGGGGAGCAGTACTTC.